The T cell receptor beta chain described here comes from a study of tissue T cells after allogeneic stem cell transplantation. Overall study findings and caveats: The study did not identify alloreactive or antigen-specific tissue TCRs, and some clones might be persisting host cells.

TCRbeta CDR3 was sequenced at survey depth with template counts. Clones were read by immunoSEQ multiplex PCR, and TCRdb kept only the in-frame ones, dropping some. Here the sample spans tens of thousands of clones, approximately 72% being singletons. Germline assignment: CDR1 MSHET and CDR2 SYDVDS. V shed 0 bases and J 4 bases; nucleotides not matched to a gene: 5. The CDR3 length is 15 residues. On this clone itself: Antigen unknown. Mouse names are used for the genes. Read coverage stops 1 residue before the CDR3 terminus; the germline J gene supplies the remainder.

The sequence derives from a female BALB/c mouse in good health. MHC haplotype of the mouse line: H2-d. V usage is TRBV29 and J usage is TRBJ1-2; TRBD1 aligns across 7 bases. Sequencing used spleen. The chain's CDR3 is CASSLSNRGSSDYTF. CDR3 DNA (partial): TGTGCTAGCAGTTTATCGAACAGGGGAAGCTCCGACTACACC.